The 11 T cell receptor beta chains below all came from one sample that was sequenced in a study of a mutant IDH1 vaccine in newly diagnosed glioma. The sample's time point: week 47, end of study. It was 300 ug of mutant IDH1 20-mer peptide that made up each vaccine dose, given with topical imiquimod. No antigen is known for these receptors. The protocol was immunoSEQ multiplex PCR, while the TCRdb copy is restricted to in-frame clones and leaves out a portion. The sample yields some 60,000 clones, around four fifths seen once. Source: PBMCs, taken from a glioma patient whose treatment included an IDH1 peptide vaccine. Source of these receptors: a young man with glioma.

Only a few counts were recorded for this clone. This chain joins TRBV14 and TRBJ2-4; D ambiguous. The CDR3 is 14 amino acids. Trimming removed 2 bases from V and 9 bases from J, with 14 bases in between. Per germline, CDR1 SGHDN and CDR2 FVKESK. CDR3 sequence: CASSQSTGSRIQYF. Written as DNA, the CDR3 is TGTGCCAGCAGCCAAAGCACCGGTAGTCGCATTCAGTACTTC.

This clone was detected a few times. J is TRBJ1-5 and V is TRBV7-9, with D maybe TRBD1 (5 bases). The CDR3 runs to 15 residues. The germline V gene has CDR1 SEHNR and CDR2 FQNEAQ (reference sequence). The V and J ends lost 2 bases and 1 base respectively, with 9 bases between them. The DNA of the CDR3 is TGTGCCAGCAGCTTAATGGGGGAAAGCAATCAGCCCCAGCATTTT. Translation gives CASSLMGESNQPQHF.

The CDR3: CAGRRTGTLVYGYTF. Written as DNA, the CDR3 is TGCGCCGGCCGTAGAACAGGGACGCTAGTCTATGGCTACACCTTC. The chain is built from TRBV5-1 and TRBJ1-2, with a possible D match to TRBD1 (6 bases). Deletions cut 10 bases from V and 4 bases from J, with 23 bases between. The germline gives CDR1 SGHRS, CDR2 YFSETQ. CDR3 length: 15 amino acids.

Here the CDR3 DNA reads TGCGCCAGCAGCGCCTCGGGGGCCGGAGGTAATTCACCCCTCCACTTT. It translates to CASSASGAGGNSPLHF. The chain has TRBV5-1 and TRBJ1-6; D is perhaps TRBD1 (6 bases). V lost 4 bases and J lost 6, with 17 bases in between. Germline values: CDR1 SGHRS, CDR2 YFSETQ. This CDR3 has 16 residues.

The chain carries TRBV18 and TRBJ1-4, with 9 nucleotides matching TRBD1. J lost 8 bases, V lost 3 bases, and 7 bases had no gene match. Germline V lookup: CDR1 KGHSH, CDR2 LQKENI. This CDR3 region has 15 residues. CDR3 DNA sequence: TGTGCCAGCTCACCCGTCCGGGACAGGGAGGAAAAACTGTTTTTT. It yields the protein CASSPVRDREEKLFF.

The chain recombines TRBV15 with TRBJ2-3; 15 bases are shared with TRBD2. With 2 bases clipped from V and 1 base from J, the junction kept 10 bases outside the gene matches. Germline-derived CDR1 and CDR2 are LNHNV and YYDKDF (reference sequence). CDR3 length equals 20 residues. The CDR3 here is CATSRLTPGLAGGRTDTQYF. The CDR3 nucleotides read TGTGCCACCAGCAGATTAACCCCGGGACTAGCGGGGGGACGCACAGATACGCAGTATTTT.

The gene calls are TRBV18 and TRBJ1-1; TRBD1 might be the D (5 bases). Germline CDR1 KGHSH, CDR2 LQKENI. The CDR3 extends over 16 amino acids. V shed 3 bases and J shed 1 base, with 15 bases lying between them. CDR3 sequence reads: CASSPPNRGGNTEAFF. The CDR3 coding sequence is TGTGCCAGCTCACCCCCAAACCGCGGGGGGAACACTGAAGCTTTCTTT.

This chain joins TRBV5-1 and TRBJ1-6; D is possibly TRBD1 (6 bases). Germline V gene data show CDR1 as SGHRS and CDR2 as YFSETQ. The germline V and J ends were trimmed by 0 bases and 8 bases, with 12 bases remaining between them. The CDR3 spans 15 residues. The CDR3 sequence: CASSLEGGGDSPLHF. In DNA, the CDR3 is TGCGCCAGCAGCTTGGAGGGGGGAGGGGATTCACCCCTCCACTTT.

CDR3 DNA sequence: TGCAGCGTTGAAGATCGGGGGCTGGAAGCTTTCTTT. Translating it yields CSVEDRGLEAFF. The chain is built from TRBV29-1 and TRBJ1-1, with D possibly matching TRBD1 (6 bases). This CDR3 has 12 amino acids. CDR1 is SQVTM and CDR2 is ANQGSEA in the germline V gene. The V gene lost 0 bases and the J gene lost 8 bases, with 10 bases spanning the gap.

CDR3 DNA sequence: TGTGCCAGCAGGGGGGACAGCTTCTATGGCTACACCTTC. It translates to CASRGDSFYGYTF. This chain connects TRBV2 to TRBJ1-2; 7 bases align to TRBD1. The ends lost 6 bases at V and 4 bases at J; junction bases unmatched: 5. This CDR3 comprises 13 residues. From germline, CDR1 is SNHLY and CDR2 FYNNEI.

The chain links TRBV9 to TRBJ2-3; 12 positions match TRBD2. Germline CDR1 reads SGDLS; CDR2 reads YYNGEE. The CDR3 contains 19 residues. The J segment lost 5 bases and the V segment lost 4 bases, leaving 17 bases of the junction unmatched. CDR3 in amino acids: CASSLRSLAGGPVRDTQYF. CDR3 bases: TGTGCCAGCAGCCTACGGAGTCTAGCGGGGGGGCCGGTGAGAGATACGCAGTATTTT.